Presented here are 8 T cell receptor beta chains from one specimen sequenced in a study of T cell responses to AZD1222 COVID-19 vaccine. Libraries were prepared by immunoSEQ multiplex PCR; TCRdb keeps only in-frame clonotypes and omits some of them. Among 130,000 to 150,000 clones listed, approximately 91% were seen once. The sample was peripheral blood, taken 28 days after the second AZD1222 dose. These receptors were collected from an adult who received the AZD1222 COVID-19 vaccine.

The chain employs TRBV11-3 and TRBJ2-1, with TRBD2 identical over 10 bases. V lost 5 bases, J lost 7 bases, and 11 bases stayed unmatched. The germline V gene has CDR1 SGHNT and CDR2 YENEEA. The CDR3 extends over 16 amino acids. CDR3 protein: CASSEWVSGRLNEQFF. For the CDR3, the DNA is TGTGCCAGCAGCGAATGGGTTAGCGGGAGGCTTAATGAGCAGTTCTTC.

This clone occurred once. The V call is TRBV7-2, the J call TRBJ2-7; D possibly matches TRBD1 or TRBD2 (6 bases each). V was trimmed by 5 bases and J by 4 bases, leaving 15 bases between them. The CDR3 is made up of 14 amino acids. From germline, CDR1 is SGHTA and CDR2 FQGNSA. The CDR3 nucleotides read TGTGCCAGCAGCACGATTCGGGGGCCGTACGAGCAGTACTTC. Translating gives CASSTIRGPYEQYF.

The chain links TRBV11-3 to TRBJ2-2; possible D gene TRBD2, 5 bases. V shed 4 bases and J shed 6 bases, with 9 bases lying between them. CDR1 and CDR2 (germline): SGHNT, YENEEA. This CDR3 is 13 amino acids long. CDR3 coding DNA: TGTGCCAGCAGCTATACTAGGGCCGGGGAGCTGTTTTTT. It translates to CASSYTRAGELFF.

This chain joins TRBV7-8 and TRBJ1-1, with 8 bases fitting TRBD1. The CDR3 runs 15 residues. V trimming: 3 bases; J trimming: 1 base; junction bases outside the gene matches: 4. Germline loops: CDR1 SGHVS, CDR2 FQNEAQ. CDR3 sequence reads: CASSFDRGANTEAFF. The CDR3 region has the DNA TGTGCCAGCAGCTTCGACAGGGGCGCGAACACTGAAGCTTTCTTT.

This sequence joins TRBV5-1 and TRBJ2-7; TRBD1 agrees at 9 bases. The CDR3 contains 14 residues. The V gene's germline CDR1 is SGHRS and CDR2 YFSETQ. The junction had 7 bases not matched to a gene; V was cut back by 4 bases and J by 5 bases. The CDR3 reads CASSTPQGANEQYF. The CDR3 coding sequence is TGCGCCAGCAGCACCCCACAGGGGGCGAACGAGCAGTACTTC.

The chain uses TRBV5-4 and TRBJ1-1; D gene uncertain. With 1 base removed from V and 4 bases from J, the gap between germline ends came to 5 bases. CDR3 length: 12 residues. CDR1 SGHNT and CDR2 YYREEE come from the germline V gene (reference sequence). CDR3 in DNA: TGTGCCAGCAGCTTGTTGGGCACTGAAGCTTTCTTT. Its protein is CASSLLGTEAFF. Complete variable domain (other parts from reference TRBV5-4 and TRBJ1-1): ETGVTQSPTHLIKTRGQQVTLRCSSQSGHNTVSWYQQALGQGPQFIFQYYREEENGRGNFPPRFSGLQFPNYSSELNVNALELDDSALYLCASSLLGTEAFFGQGTRLTVV.

The CDR3 DNA follows: TGCAGCGGCTCCCGGGACAGGGAATGGAGCACAGATACGCAGTATTTT. This sequence encodes CSGSRDREWSTDTQYF. The V and J genes are TRBV29-1 and TRBJ2-3; 9 bases map to TRBD1. V was clipped by 7 bases and J by 0 bases; unmatched bases: 11. The germline gives CDR1 SQVTM, CDR2 ANQGSEA. This CDR3 contains 16 residues.

The chain combines TRBV6-1 with TRBJ1-2; no reliable D call. CDR1 is MNHNS, CDR2 SASEGT, per germline. The CDR3 sequence is 15 residues long. V lost 2 bases and J lost 4, with 14 bases in between. CDR3 in amino acids: CASSEIKAGAYGYTF. The CDR3 nucleotides are TGTGCCAGCAGTGAAATTAAGGCAGGAGCCTATGGCTACACCTTC.